The entry that follows covers one T cell receptor beta chain sequence. Some clones are missing from TCRdb's copy, which holds only in-frame ones; the method was immunoSEQ multiplex PCR. The table includes approximately 190,000 clones, 82% detected once. V shed 6 bases, J shed 4 bases, and the junction held 6 bases outside the gene matches. Looked up from germline, CDR1 is ENHRY and CDR2 is SYGVKD. The CDR3 contains 14 residues. The data were taken from a study of blood T cell repertoires in COVID-19. Study context: Sources were T cells, B-cell-depleted T cells, or PBMCs; the material itself was cDNA or gDNA.

V is TRBV10-3 and J is TRBJ1-3; 7 bases are shared with TRBD1. The specimen sequenced was peripheral blood. The source is a woman aged 60-75 years with COVID-19, enrolled during active disease. This CDR3 reads CAIRDGTAGNTIYF. In DNA, the CDR3 is TGTGCCATCAGGGACGGGACAGCCGGAAACACCATATATTTT.